This T cell receptor (beta chain) was captured by sequencing in a study of cytomegalovirus exposure and HLA in healthy donors. Study details: Earlier, 90 million to 140 million unique TCR beta sequences were recovered from around 190 million T cells by an analysis. Study observations and caveats: The study labeled more than 150 TCR beta chains cytomegalovirus-associated. Both high specificity and high sensitivity reportedly marked the classifier's diagnosis of cytomegalovirus status.

With 6 bases removed from V and 0 bases from J, the gap between germline ends came to 9 bases. CDR1 is MNHEY, CDR2 SVGAGI, per germline. The CDR3 is 14 residues long. This PCR relied on a set of 60 Vbeta primers and 13 Jbeta primers. Per the study methods: It was a later analysis that counted around 85 million unique TCR beta chains, of which some 12 million were shared. Assay: immunoSEQ multiplex PCR; the TCRdb copy retains only in-frame clones and omits some. That table furnishes V, J and clone size, whereas the DNA furnished D and trimming. This sample has approximately 200,000 clones; around 79% occur once, and the top ten carry 1.5%. Concerning this clone: What it binds is not known.

The sequencing input was PBMCs. This TCR came from a girl aged 5-17 years in good health and CMV-seropositive. The chain couples TRBV6-5 to TRBJ1-3; D might be TRBD1 (5 bases). CDR3 sequence (DNA): TGTGCCAGCAGGGACACGAGCTCTGGAAACACCATATATTTT. Translation gives CASRDTSSGNTIYF.